The 26 T cell receptor beta chains in this list originate from one sample, sequenced in a study of siplizumab effects on memory and regulatory T cells. Clones were sequenced by immunoSEQ multiplex PCR, and TCRdb holds only the in-frame ones, with some missing. In the table there are some 100,000 clones, about 91% of which are singletons. What was sequenced was Tregs sorted from blood. These receptor sequences come from a human donor in good health.

The chain couples TRBV6-1 to TRBJ2-2; 7 positions agree with TRBD1. CDR1 and CDR2 (germline): MNHNS, SASEGT. The CDR3 consists of 16 residues. The ends lost 4 bases at V and 4 bases at J; junction bases unmatched: 9. The CDR3 reads CASSARQGRGTGELFF. CDR3 nucleotide sequence: TGTGCCAGCAGTGCCCGACAGGGAAGGGGCACCGGGGAGCTGTTTTTT.

The V and J genes are TRBV29-1 and TRBJ1-1, with D uncertain. There are 12 residues in the CDR3. The germline V and J ends were trimmed by 4 bases and 5 bases, with 11 bases remaining between them. Germline values: CDR1 SQVTM, CDR2 ANQGSEA. This chain's CDR3 is CSVGGVGTEAFF. As DNA, the CDR3 is TGCAGCGTTGGCGGAGTGGGGACTGAAGCTTTCTTT.

This clone was seen only a few times. The gene calls are TRBV5-4 and TRBJ1-1; D is ambiguous. Trimming took off 4 bases at V and 1 base at J, with 14 bases between the two ends. The CDR3 is made up of 15 amino acids. Germline V lookup: CDR1 SGHNT, CDR2 YYREEE (reference sequence). In DNA, the CDR3 is TGTGCCAGCAGCGTGCTGACAATCGGGAACACTGAAGCTTTCTTT. It encodes CASSVLTIGNTEAFF.

The chain uses TRBV5-6 and TRBJ2-7; 7 bases are shared with TRBD2. CDR1 SGHDT and CDR2 YYEEEE come from the germline V gene. This CDR3 spans 14 amino acids. Trimming removed 4 bases from V and 2 bases from J; junction bases left unmatched: 6. The CDR3 here is CASSRDYPTYEQYF. CDR3 nucleotides: TGTGCCAGCAGCCGGGACTATCCCACCTACGAGCAGTACTTC.

This chain uses TRBV7-9 with TRBJ2-1; 8 bases agree with TRBD1. The CDR3 length is 14 residues. CDR1 and CDR2 from the germline V gene are SEHNR and FQNEAQ (reference sequence). The trim removed 1 base at V and 6 bases at J, leaving 2 bases unmatched. CDR3: CASSLVTGVNEQFF. CDR3 in DNA: TGTGCCAGCAGCTTAGTGACAGGGGTCAATGAGCAGTTCTTC. The variable domain in full, with the rest retrieved from reference TRBV7-9 and TRBJ2-1, is DTGVSQNPRHKITKRGQNVTFRCDPISEHNRLYWYRQTLGQGPEFLTYFQNEAQLEKSRLLSDRFSAERPKGSFSTLEIQRTEQGDSAMYLCASSLVTGVNEQFFGPGTRLTVL.

The CDR3 reads CASSEAVPQYF. CDR3 in DNA: TGTGCCAGCAGTGAAGCAGTCCCCCAGTACTTC. This chain connects TRBV6-1 to TRBJ2-5, with D unresolved. V was clipped by 0 bases and J by 9 bases, with 5 bases between them. Germline V CDR1 and CDR2: MNHNS, SASEGT. The CDR3 has 11 residues.

The CDR3 DNA sequence: TGCGCCAGCAGCCCAAGAACCAGGACAGGGAACGAGCAGTACTTC. It is translated as CASSPRTRTGNEQYF. The chain combines TRBV5-1 with TRBJ2-7; 8 nucleotides align to TRBD1. Germline CDR1 SGHRS, CDR2 YFSETQ. The junction had 11 bases not matched to a gene; V was cut back by 4 bases and J by 5 bases. CDR3 length equals 15 residues.

The chain carries TRBV19 and TRBJ1-2; no definite D call. Per germline, CDR1 LNHDA and CDR2 SQIVND (reference sequence). V gave up 1 base and J gave up 4 bases, with 1 base separating them. The CDR3 is 11 amino acids. CDR3 DNA: TGTGCCAGTAGTATAGGCTATGGCTACACCTTC. Translation: CASSIGYGYTF.

The J gene is TRBJ2-1, the V gene TRBV28; D may correspond to TRBD1 or TRBD2 (5 bases each). The CDR3 has 14 amino acids. Trimming stripped 7 bases from V and 9 bases from J, with 19 bases between. Germline values: CDR1 MDHEN, CDR2 SYDVKM. The CDR3, as DNA: TGTGCCAGCATTAAGGGACCGACCTCGGGTGAGCAGTTCTTC. It translates to CASIKGPTSGEQFF. Complete variable domain (other parts from reference TRBV28 and TRBJ2-1): DVKVTQSSRYLVKRTGEKVFLECVQDMDHENMFWYRQDPGLGLRLIYFSYDVKMKEKGDIPEGYSVSREKKERFSLILESASTNQTSMYLCASIKGPTSGEQFFGPGTRLTVL.

J is TRBJ2-2 and V is TRBV10-3; D might be TRBD2 (6 bases). The V gene's germline CDR1 is ENHRY and CDR2 SYGVKD. V lost 3 bases and J 5 bases, leaving 13 bases between the germline ends. The CDR3 sequence is 15 residues long. The chain's CDR3 is CAISERRGNTGELFF. As DNA, the CDR3 is TGTGCCATCAGTGAACGGCGGGGAAATACCGGGGAGCTGTTTTTT.

The table lists this clone with a count of one. This rearrangement joins TRBV7-9 to TRBJ2-2; 11 bases align to TRBD2. V lost 5 bases and J lost 1; bases outside the gene matches: 9. The CDR3 is made up of 18 amino acids. Germline V gene lookup returns CDR1 SEHNR and CDR2 FQNEAQ (reference sequence). The CDR3 region is CASSPTFSGRENTGELFF. DNA of the CDR3: TGTGCCAGCAGCCCAACTTTTAGCGGGAGGGAGAACACCGGGGAGCTGTTTTTT.

The J gene is TRBJ2-7, the V gene TRBV5-1, with unresolved D. V gave up 1 base and J gave up 5 bases, with 13 bases separating them. The CDR3 is 14 amino acids. Germline values: CDR1 SGHRS, CDR2 YFSETQ. CDR3 loop: CASSLNSSPNEQYF. CDR3 DNA: TGCGCCAGCAGCTTGAATAGTTCTCCCAACGAGCAGTACTTC.

This clone is a singleton in its sample. This sequence joins TRBV10-3 and TRBJ2-7; 10 positions agree with TRBD2. The germline V gene has CDR1 ENHRY and CDR2 SYGVKD. Germline trimming cut 4 bases from V and 6 bases from J; bases unmatched to any gene: 12. The CDR3 runs to 16 residues. CDR3 protein: CAISGAGLSGRGEQYF. The CDR3 coding sequence is TGTGCCATCAGTGGGGCAGGACTAAGCGGGAGGGGCGAGCAGTACTTC.

The V gene is TRBV21-1, the J gene TRBJ2-1. TRBV21-1 is deemed a pseudogene. There are 16 residues in the CDR3. The CDR3 sequence: CASSKGKRASHNEQFF. DNA of the CDR3: TGTGCCAGCAGCAAAGGAAAAAGGGCAAGCCACAATGAGCAGTTCTTC.

Regarding this clone: A junction boundary mismatches the germline segment, possibly from a read error. This same CDR3 is encoded by further DNA sequences in the sample. The chain employs TRBV5-1 and TRBJ2-5; 12 bases are a match to TRBD2. CDR1 and CDR2 (germline): SGHRS, YFSETQ. This CDR3 has 17 residues. The CDR3 DNA reads as TGCGCCAGCAGCTTGGGCACTAGCGGGAGGTTCGGAGAGACTCAGTACTTC. Protein sequence: CASSLGTSGRFGETQYF.

This chain joins TRBV10-1 and TRBJ2-1; 12 bases are a match to TRBD2. This CDR3 region has 18 residues. V shed 1 base and J 7 bases; nucleotides not matched to a gene: 11. The germline V gene has CDR1 WNHNN and CDR2 SYGVQD (reference sequence). The CDR3 DNA is TGCGCCAGCAGTGAGTACTCGACTAGCGGGAGAGGGGCGAATGAGCAGTTCTTC. Amino acids: CASSEYSTSGRGANEQFF.

The J gene is TRBJ1-2, the V gene TRBV5-4; TRBD1 matches at 7 bases. CDR1 is SGHNT and CDR2 is YYREEE in the germline V gene (reference sequence). The CDR3 loop spans 15 amino acids. Trimming cost V 4 bases and J 3 bases; bases outside gene matches: 9. The CDR3 loop is CASSLAGGHDYGYTF. The CDR3 bases are TGTGCCAGCAGCCTGGCAGGGGGACACGACTATGGCTACACCTTC. Full variable domain (outside the CDR3, taken from reference TRBV5-4 and TRBJ1-2): ETGVTQSPTHLIKTRGQQVTLRCSSQSGHNTVSWYQQALGQGPQFIFQYYREEENGRGNFPPRFSGLQFPNYSSELNVNALELDDSALYLCASSLAGGHDYGYTFGSGTRLTVV.

This rearrangement joins TRBV6-6 to TRBJ1-5, with D possibly TRBD1 on 6 matching bases. Germline CDR1 is MNHNY and CDR2 is SVGAGI (reference sequence). Trimming cost V 8 bases and J 5 bases, with 13 bases left between them. The CDR3 covers 13 residues. This CDR3 is CASARTDYQPQHF. The CDR3 region has the DNA TGTGCCAGCGCAAGGACAGATTATCAGCCCCAGCATTTT.

CDR3 residues: CASSLFGGINTGELFF. CDR3 bases: TGTGCCAGCAGTTTATTTGGGGGGATCAACACCGGGGAGCTGTTTTTT. The chain links TRBV27 to TRBJ2-2; D is perhaps TRBD2 (6 bases). The V and J ends lost 1 base and 2 bases respectively, with 11 bases between them. The V gene's germline CDR1 is MNHEY and CDR2 SMNVEV (reference sequence). The CDR3 runs 16 residues.

The gene calls are TRBV18 and TRBJ2-2, with 8 positions matching TRBD1. Trimming cost V 3 bases and J 1 base; bases outside gene matches: 4. CDR1 and CDR2 (germline): KGHSH, LQKENI. The CDR3 is 16 residues long. The CDR3 sequence: CASSPGQGMNTGELFF. CDR3 nucleotides: TGTGCCAGCTCACCCGGACAGGGAATGAACACCGGGGAGCTGTTTTTT.

The rearrangement links TRBV28 to TRBJ2-5; TRBD2 is a possible D gene (5 bases). This CDR3 is built from 13 residues. With 2 bases removed from V and 1 base from J, the gap between germline ends came to 5 bases. Germline loops: CDR1 MDHEN, CDR2 SYDVKM. The CDR3 DNA follows: TGTGCCAGCAGTTTAGGAGGCCAAGAGACCCAGTACTTC. This translates into CASSLGGQETQYF.

V gene TRBV7-2 combines with J gene TRBJ2-5, with D uncertain. CDR3 length equals 13 residues. V was shortened by 4 bases and J by 4 bases, with 10 bases between the two germline ends. The V gene's germline CDR1 is SGHTA and CDR2 FQGNSA. The CDR3 protein is CASSSKFGETQYF. As DNA, the CDR3 is TGTGCCAGCAGCTCCAAGTTTGGAGAGACCCAGTACTTC.

The chain combines TRBV5-1 with TRBJ2-3; 8 bases fit TRBD2. The CDR3 has 18 residues. V shed 6 bases and J 7 bases; nucleotides not matched to a gene: 22. Germline V gene sequence: CDR1 SGHRS, CDR2 YFSETQ. The DNA of the CDR3 is TGCGCCAGCAACAGAGGTAACGGAGGAGCGGGAGTCATTAATACGCAGTATTTT. This sequence encodes CASNRGNGGAGVINTQYF.

On this clone itself: Mismatch with germline at one junction end may stem from a read error. The chain joins TRBV2 to TRBJ1-1; D gene unclear. Per the germline V gene, CDR1 is SNHLY and CDR2 is FYNNEI. CDR3 length: 10 residues. CDR3 sequence: CASSESRLAF. For the CDR3, the DNA is TGTGCCAGCAGTGAAAGTCGGTTGGCCTTT. Complete variable domain (other parts from reference TRBV2 and TRBJ1-1): EPEVTQTPSHQVTQMGQEVILRCVPISNHLYFYWYRQILGQKVEFLVSFYNNEISEKSEIFDDQFSVERPDGSNFTLKIRSTKLEDSAMYFCASSESRLAFGQGTRLTVV.

This rearrangement joins TRBV28 to TRBJ2-3; 9 nucleotides align to TRBD1. CDR1 MDHEN and CDR2 SYDVKM come from the germline V gene. The CDR3 length is 15 residues. V lost 6 bases and J lost 5; bases outside the gene matches: 9. The CDR3 bases are TGTGCCAGCAGCCAGGCGGGACAGGGCGGAGATACGCAGTATTTT. Translating it yields CASSQAGQGGDTQYF.

The chain is built from TRBV7-9 and TRBJ1-1; no reliable D call. This CDR3 contains 14 residues. V was cut by 3 bases and J by 2 bases, with 10 bases left in between. Looked up from germline, CDR1 is SEHNR and CDR2 is FQNEAQ (reference sequence). CDR3 nucleotide sequence: TGTGCCAGCAGCTTTACAGCGGGTAACACTGAAGCTTTCTTT. Translation gives CASSFTAGNTEAFF.